This is a list of T cell receptor beta chains from one sample in a study of T cell clones after liver transplantation. Data came from immunoSEQ multiplex PCR; TCRdb stores just in-frame clones and leaves some out. The table has approximately 100,000 clones, around 80% seen once. Here the sequenced sample was CD4+ T cells from blood, taken approximately 43 months after liver transplant. The receptors shown here come from a human patient who received a liver transplant. Part of the T cells may come from the graft donor. CDR3s include the opening cysteine and the closing phenylalanine or tryptophan. D genes are given only for firm matches. Not every row has a clone size; where given, it reads once, few, many or a size class.

clone size	D gene	V gene	J gene	CDR3 protein	CDR3 DNA
.	.	TRBV19	TRBJ2-6	CATNAPFAGPGANVLTF	TGTGCCACCAACGCCCCGTTTGCGGGGCCCGGGGCCAACGTCCTGACTTTC
.	TRBD2	TRBV2	TRBJ2-7	CASSPDWSGTYEQYF	TGTGCCAGCAGCCCTGACTGGAGCGGGACCTACGAGCAGTACTTC
.	.	TRBV28	TRBJ1-2	CASSPGLLPGYTF	TGTGCCAGCAGCCCCGGCCTACTTCCTGGCTACACCTTC
.	.	TRBV5-1	TRBJ2-1	CASSSARPPHNEQFF	TGCGCCAGCAGCTCCGCGCGACCCCCCCACAATGAGCAGTTCTTC
.	.	TRBV19	TRBJ2-5	CASSMKRATYQETQYF	TGTGCCAGTAGTATGAAGAGGGCCACGTACCAAGAGACCCAGTACTTC
.	.	TRBV25-1	TRBJ2-2	CASAEAGMTGELFF	TGTGCCAGCGCAGAGGCAGGGATGACCGGGGAGCTGTTTTTT
once	TRBD1	TRBV6-1	TRBJ1-5	CASRGTGNNQPQHF	TGTGCCAGCAGAGGGACAGGGAACAATCAGCCCCAGCATTTT
.	TRBD2	TRBV28	TRBJ2-1	CASSLPITSGRYEQFF	TGTGCCAGCAGTTTACCTATCACTAGCGGGAGGTATGAGCAGTTCTTC
.	.	TRBV18	TRBJ1-5	CASLQGRDQPQHF	TGTGCCAGTCTGCAGGGTCGGGATCAGCCCCAGCATTTT
.	.	TRBV6-5	TRBJ2-7	CASSYAAGSSYEQYF	TGTGCCAGCAGTTACGCGGCAGGGAGCTCCTACGAGCAGTACTTC
.	TRBD1	TRBV7-2	TRBJ2-1	CASSLDNRGGQFF	TGTGCCAGCAGCTTAGACAACAGGGGCGGGCAGTTCTTC